This T cell receptor beta chain was found in a study of blood T cell repertoires in COVID-19. Across the study: From T cells, B-cell-depleted T cells, or PBMCs came the material, which was cDNA or gDNA.

The CDR3 runs 15 residues. V lost 1 base to trimming and J lost 7 bases; unmatched junction nucleotides: 9. Germline CDR1 is LNHNV and CDR2 is YYDKDF (reference sequence). TCRdb keeps only in-frame clones here, not all; method: immunoSEQ multiplex PCR. Seen here are around 200,000 clones, 80% observed once, and the top ten hold roughly 5%. Sequences were obtained from peripheral blood. The rearrangement joins TRBV15 to TRBJ2-7; 8 positions match TRBD2. The TCR was taken from a human donor in a cohort sampled during active COVID-19. The CDR3 DNA reads as TGTGCCACCAGCAGAGGGGGACTAGACGTTGGTGAGCAGTACTTC. As protein: CATSRGGLDVGEQYF.